This T cell receptor beta chain was sequenced during a study of blood T cell repertoires in COVID-19. Study at large: Some COVID-19 samples were acute and others convalescent; all came from the United States, Italy and Spain. T cells, B-cell-depleted T cells, or PBMCs provided the cDNA or gDNA that served as material.

Under the authors' procedure: Amplification of reference gene primers provided the estimated nucleated cell counts. Some clones are missing from TCRdb's copy, which holds only in-frame ones; the method was immunoSEQ multiplex PCR. V and J calls and clone size are given by that table; D and trimming were obtained from the DNA. The profile covers some 270,000 clones, with approximately 86% appearing a single time and around 1.5% taken by the ten largest. The germline gives CDR1 SGHNT, CDR2 YENEEA. V was clipped by 5 bases and J by 2 bases; unmatched bases: 9. This CDR3 has 17 amino acids. The TCR originated in a woman between 55 and 75 years old who had recovered from COVID-19. Sequenced input: peripheral blood. V is TRBV11-3 and J is TRBJ2-2, with TRBD2 matching 9 bases. The CDR3 spells CASSIGRLAENTGELFF. Written as DNA, the CDR3 is TGTGCCAGCAGCATAGGTAGACTAGCGGAAAACACCGGGGAGCTGTTTTTT.